This T cell receptor (beta chain) originates from a study of blood T cells in healthy people across ages. The CDR3 spans 20 residues. The V gene's germline CDR1 is LGHNA and CDR2 YSLEER. J gave up 0 bases and V 0 bases, and 12 bases lay outside the gene matches. Together with a sample-barcoded 5' primer, a J-beta primer mix was included in a second PCR lasting about 6 to 11 cycles. TCRdb reprocessed the 5' RACE reads with MiXCR, giving one entry per CDR3 protein. The sample yields under 700,000 distinct CDR3 sequences, approximately 25% seen once. This clonotype was counted only a few times. The sample also formed part of further work on T cells of mothers and their children.

Sequencing was done on a sample of blood. This receptor was identified in a boy aged 10-17 years in good health. This chain links TRBV4-3 with TRBJ1-4, with TRBD1 matching over 8 bases. CDR3 in amino acids: CASSQDRHRGTPATNEKLFF. For the CDR3, the DNA is TGCGCCAGCAGCCAAGATCGCCACAGGGGGACTCCTGCAACTAATGAAAAACTGTTTTTT.